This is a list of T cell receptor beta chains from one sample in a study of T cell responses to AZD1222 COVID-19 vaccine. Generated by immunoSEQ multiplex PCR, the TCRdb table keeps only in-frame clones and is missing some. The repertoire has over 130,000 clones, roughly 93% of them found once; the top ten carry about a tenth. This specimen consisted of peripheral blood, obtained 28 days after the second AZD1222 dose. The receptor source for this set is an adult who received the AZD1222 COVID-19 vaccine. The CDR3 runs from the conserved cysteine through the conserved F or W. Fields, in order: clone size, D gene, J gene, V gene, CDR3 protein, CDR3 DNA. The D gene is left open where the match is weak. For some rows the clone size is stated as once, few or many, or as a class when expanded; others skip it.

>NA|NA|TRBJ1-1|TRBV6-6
CASRGMDTEAFF
TGTGCCAGCAGGGGAATGGACACTGAAGCTTTCTTT
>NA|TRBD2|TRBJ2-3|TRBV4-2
CASSHPSGRVTDTQYF
TGTGCCAGCAGCCACCCTAGCGGGAGGGTCACAGATACGCAGTATTTT
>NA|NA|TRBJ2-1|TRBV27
CASSLGADEQFF
TGTGCCAGCAGTTTAGGGGCGGATGAGCAGTTCTTC
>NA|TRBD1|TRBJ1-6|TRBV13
CASSRDRGQSPLHF
TGTGCCAGCAGCAGGGACAGGGGGCAGTCACCCCTCCACTTT
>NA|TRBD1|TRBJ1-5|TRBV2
CASSQQGAYSNQPQHF
TGTGCCAGCAGTCAACAGGGGGCTTATAGCAATCAGCCCCAGCATTTT
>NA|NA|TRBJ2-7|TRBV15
CATSRDRAGSYEQYF
TGTGCCACCAGCAGAGATAGGGCGGGCTCCTACGAGCAGTACTTC
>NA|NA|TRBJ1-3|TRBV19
CASSISQGLNGNTIYF
TGTGCCAGTAGTATATCCCAGGGCCTAAATGGAAACACCATATATTTT
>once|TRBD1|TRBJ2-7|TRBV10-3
CAISDQTGGLYEQYF
TGTGCCATCAGTGACCAGACAGGGGGCCTGTACGAGCAGTACTTC
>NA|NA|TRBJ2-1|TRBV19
CASSMWGSFYNEQFF
TGTGCCAGTAGTATGTGGGGGAGTTTCTACAATGAGCAGTTCTTC
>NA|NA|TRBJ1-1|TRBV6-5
CANSFTQGTEAFF
TGTGCCAACTCCTTTACCCAGGGCACTGAAGCTTTCTTT
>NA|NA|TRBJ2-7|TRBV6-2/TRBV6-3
CASSRDPAEQYF
TGTGCCAGCAGTCGGGACCCCGCCGAGCAGTACTTC
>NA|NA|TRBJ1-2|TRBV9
CASSVGEGGYGYTF
TGTGCCAGCAGCGTAGGGGAGGGCGGCTATGGCTACACCTTC
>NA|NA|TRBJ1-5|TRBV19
CASRSGQNQPQHF
TGTGCCAGTAGGTCAGGGCAGAATCAGCCCCAGCATTTT
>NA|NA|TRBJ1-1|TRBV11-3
CASSLIKNTEAFF
TGTGCCAGCAGCTTAATCAAGAACACTGAAGCTTTCTTT
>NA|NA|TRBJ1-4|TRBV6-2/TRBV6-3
CASSYGQGRNEKLFF
TGTGCCAGCAGTTACGGGCAGGGGCGAAATGAAAAACTGTTTTTT
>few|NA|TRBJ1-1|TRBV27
CASSIRGGVTEAFF
TGTGCCAGCAGTATCCGAGGGGGGGTCACTGAAGCTTTCTTT
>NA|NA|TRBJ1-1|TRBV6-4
CASSSGQPNTEAFF
TGTGCCAGCAGTTCAGGTCAGCCCAACACTGAAGCTTTCTTT
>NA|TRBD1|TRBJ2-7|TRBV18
CASSPRQGYSYEQYF
TGTGCCAGCTCACCAAGACAGGGCTACTCCTACGAGCAGTACTTC
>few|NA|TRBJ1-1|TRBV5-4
CASSLGVNTEAFF
TGTGCCAGCAGCTTGGGGGTCAACACTGAAGCTTTCTTT
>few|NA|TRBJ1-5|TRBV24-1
CATSDDGTDQPQHF
TGTGCCACCAGTGATGACGGGACGGATCAGCCCCAGCATTTT
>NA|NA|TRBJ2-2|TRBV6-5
CATSRRGTGELFF
TGTGCCACCTCCCGGAGGGGGACCGGGGAGCTGTTTTTT
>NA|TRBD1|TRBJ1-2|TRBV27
CASSPGQGAYGYTF
TGTGCCAGCAGTCCGGGACAGGGGGCCTATGGCTACACCTTC